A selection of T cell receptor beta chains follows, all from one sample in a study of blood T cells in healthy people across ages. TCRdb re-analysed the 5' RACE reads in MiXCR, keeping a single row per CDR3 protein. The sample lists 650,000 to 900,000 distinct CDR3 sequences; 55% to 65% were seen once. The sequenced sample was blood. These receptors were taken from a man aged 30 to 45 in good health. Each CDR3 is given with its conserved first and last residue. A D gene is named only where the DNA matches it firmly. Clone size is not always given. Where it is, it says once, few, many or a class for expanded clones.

CDR3aa: CASSQDLSEHEQFF; CDR3nt: TGTGCCAGCAGCCAAGATTTGAGCGAGCATGAGCAGTTCTTC; abundance: .; j_gene: TRBJ2-1; v_gene: TRBV4-2; d_gene: .
CDR3aa: CASIQGLAGARETQYF; CDR3nt: TGTGCCAGCATCCAGGGACTAGCGGGGGCACGTGAGACCCAGTACTTC; abundance: .; j_gene: TRBJ2-5; v_gene: TRBV6-2/TRBV6-3; d_gene: TRBD2
CDR3aa: CSVEMGGNTEAFF; CDR3nt: TGCAGCGTTGAAATGGGTGGGAACACTGAAGCTTTCTTT; abundance: .; j_gene: TRBJ1-1; v_gene: TRBV29-1; d_gene: .
CDR3aa: CASSSRLSGGANEQYF; CDR3nt: TGTGCCAGCAGCTCACGGCTTAGCGGGGGGGCCAACGAGCAGTACTTC; abundance: .; j_gene: TRBJ2-7; v_gene: TRBV5-6; d_gene: TRBD2
CDR3aa: CSASLGTGVPNEQYF; CDR3nt: TGCAGTGCTAGCCTCGGGACAGGGGTTCCTAATGAGCAGTACTTC; abundance: few; j_gene: TRBJ2-7; v_gene: TRBV20-1; d_gene: TRBD1
CDR3aa: CASSSHGGVETQYF; CDR3nt: TGTGCCAGCAGCTCACACGGGGGTGTGGAGACCCAGTACTTC; abundance: many; j_gene: TRBJ2-5; v_gene: TRBV7-2; d_gene: .
CDR3aa: CSARRRGGEKLFF; CDR3nt: TGCAGTGCTAGAAGGCGGGGTGGGGAAAAACTGTTTTTT; abundance: .; j_gene: TRBJ1-4; v_gene: TRBV20-1; d_gene: .
CDR3aa: CASRGDGGDRGIYGYTF; CDR3nt: TGTGCCAGCAGAGGAGACGGCGGGGACAGGGGGATCTATGGCTACACCTTC; abundance: .; j_gene: TRBJ1-2; v_gene: TRBV28; d_gene: TRBD1
CDR3aa: CASRGPLTPGQGYTEAFF; CDR3nt: TGTGCCAGCAGAGGTCCCCTGACACCGGGACAGGGGTACACTGAAGCTTTCTTT; abundance: .; j_gene: TRBJ1-1; v_gene: TRBV25-1; d_gene: TRBD1
CDR3aa: CASRHRGDQETQYF; CDR3nt: TGTGCCAGCAGGCACAGGGGCGACCAAGAGACCCAGTACTTC; abundance: .; j_gene: TRBJ2-5; v_gene: TRBV12-3/TRBV12-4; d_gene: TRBD1
CDR3aa: CSARGSLLSPLHF; CDR3nt: TGCAGTGCTAGGGGCAGCTTACTTTCACCCCTCCACTTT; abundance: .; j_gene: TRBJ1-6; v_gene: TRBV20-1; d_gene: .
CDR3aa: CASGRGFSYNEQFF; CDR3nt: TGTGCCAGCGGACGGGGCTTCTCCTACAATGAGCAGTTCTTC; abundance: .; j_gene: TRBJ2-1; v_gene: TRBV6-1; d_gene: .
CDR3aa: CASSYQGREYGYTF; CDR3nt: TGTGCCAGCAGCTACCAGGGCAGGGAATATGGCTACACCTTC; abundance: .; j_gene: TRBJ1-2; v_gene: TRBV27; d_gene: .
CDR3aa: CASSFAEGQGGYTF; CDR3nt: TGTGCCAGCAGTTTCGCCGAGGGACAAGGGGGCTACACCTTC; abundance: .; j_gene: TRBJ1-2; v_gene: TRBV12-3/TRBV12-4; d_gene: .
CDR3aa: CAISEAERSDRGVKNEQFF; CDR3nt: TGTGCCATCAGTGAGGCTGAACGTTCGGACAGGGGGGTGAAAAATGAGCAGTTCTTC; abundance: many; j_gene: TRBJ2-1; v_gene: TRBV10-3; d_gene: TRBD1
CDR3aa: CASSWRGDRNEQFF; CDR3nt: TGCGCCAGCAGTTGGAGGGGGGACCGTAATGAGCAGTTCTTC; abundance: .; j_gene: TRBJ2-1; v_gene: TRBV5-1; d_gene: .
CDR3aa: CASSPTGQMGLYEQYF; CDR3nt: TGTGCCAGCAGCCCTACCGGACAGATGGGACTTTACGAGCAGTACTTC; abundance: .; j_gene: TRBJ2-7; v_gene: TRBV3-1; d_gene: .
CDR3aa: CSARYYEKLFF; CDR3nt: TGCAGTGCCCGATATTATGAAAAACTGTTTTTT; abundance: .; j_gene: TRBJ1-4; v_gene: TRBV20-1; d_gene: .
CDR3aa: CASSMSGGLSSYNEQFF; CDR3nt: TGTGCCAGCAGCATGTCGGGGGGGCTGAGCTCCTACAATGAGCAGTTCTTC; abundance: .; j_gene: TRBJ2-1; v_gene: TRBV7-3; d_gene: TRBD2
CDR3aa: CASSRGAGFEETQYF; CDR3nt: TGTGCCAGCAGCCGAGGAGCGGGGTTTGAGGAGACCCAGTACTTC; abundance: few; j_gene: TRBJ2-5; v_gene: TRBV4-2; d_gene: TRBD2
CDR3aa: CASRQGETQYF; CDR3nt: TGTGCCAGTAGACAGGGGGAGACCCAGTACTTC; abundance: few; j_gene: TRBJ2-5; v_gene: TRBV6-5; d_gene: TRBD1
CDR3aa: CASSHEQFF; CDR3nt: TGTGCCAGCAGCCATGAGCAGTTCTTC; abundance: .; j_gene: TRBJ2-1; v_gene: TRBV6-6; d_gene: .
CDR3aa: CSARGGQQETQYF; CDR3nt: TGCAGTGCCCGAGGGGGCCAGCAAGAGACCCAGTACTTC; abundance: .; j_gene: TRBJ2-5; v_gene: TRBV20-1; d_gene: TRBD1
CDR3aa: CATSRGQDFYGYTF; CDR3nt: TGTGCCACCAGCAGAGGACAGGACTTCTATGGCTACACCTTC; abundance: .; j_gene: TRBJ1-2; v_gene: TRBV15; d_gene: .
CDR3aa: CASSTGSRGHYEQYF; CDR3nt: TGTGCCAGCAGTACAGGGAGTAGGGGGCACTACGAGCAGTACTTC; abundance: .; j_gene: TRBJ2-7; v_gene: TRBV9; d_gene: TRBD1
CDR3aa: CSARAGLAGPDTQYF; CDR3nt: TGCAGTGCTAGAGCCGGACTAGCGGGGCCAGATACGCAGTATTTT; abundance: few; j_gene: TRBJ2-3; v_gene: TRBV20-1; d_gene: TRBD2
CDR3aa: CASSSSGHTYEQYF; CDR3nt: TGTGCCAGCAGCTCCTCTGGACATACATACGAGCAGTACTTC; abundance: .; j_gene: TRBJ2-7; v_gene: TRBV7-2; d_gene: .
CDR3aa: CASSDDSSYGYTF; CDR3nt: TGTGCCAGCAGTGACGACAGTAGCTATGGCTACACCTTC; abundance: .; j_gene: TRBJ1-2; v_gene: TRBV6-5; d_gene: .
CDR3aa: CATSREPPGASSYNSPLHF; CDR3nt: TGTGCCACCAGCAGAGAGCCCCCGGGGGCGAGCTCCTATAATTCACCCCTCCACTTT; abundance: .; j_gene: TRBJ1-6; v_gene: TRBV15; d_gene: .
CDR3aa: CATSDPLAGTYNEQYF; CDR3nt: TGTGCCACCAGTGACCCTCTAGCGGGCACCTACAATGAGCAGTACTTC; abundance: .; j_gene: TRBJ2-7; v_gene: TRBV24-1; d_gene: TRBD2
CDR3aa: CASSFVPSEQFF; CDR3nt: TGTGCCAGCAGTTTTGTTCCGAGTGAGCAGTTCTTC; abundance: few; j_gene: TRBJ2-1; v_gene: TRBV28; d_gene: .
CDR3aa: CASTVENRDNSPLHF; CDR3nt: TGCGCCAGCACTGTGGAAAATCGGGATAATTCACCCCTCCACTTT; abundance: .; j_gene: TRBJ1-6; v_gene: TRBV10-2; d_gene: .
CDR3aa: CASSLVGSRSTNEKLFF; CDR3nt: TGTGCCAGCAGCTTAGTTGGTAGCAGATCAACTAATGAAAAACTGTTTTTT; abundance: .; j_gene: TRBJ1-4; v_gene: TRBV7-2; d_gene: .
CDR3aa: CASSPGQGLSFGAKNIQYF; CDR3nt: TGTGCCAGCAGCCCGGGACAGGGTTTATCTTTTGGGGCCAAAAACATTCAGTACTTC; abundance: .; j_gene: TRBJ2-4; v_gene: TRBV9; d_gene: TRBD1
CDR3aa: CASSLPETGTDTQYF; CDR3nt: TGTGCCAGCAGTTTACCCGAGACAGGGACGGATACGCAGTATTTT; abundance: .; j_gene: TRBJ2-3; v_gene: TRBV12-3/TRBV12-4; d_gene: TRBD1
CDR3aa: CASSAAGGSDTQYF; CDR3nt: TGCGCCAGCAGCGCGGCCGGGGGCTCAGATACGCAGTATTTT; abundance: .; j_gene: TRBJ2-3; v_gene: TRBV5-1; d_gene: .
CDR3aa: CASSAYSGGALKQYF; CDR3nt: TGTGCCAGCAGTGCCTATAGCGGGGGGGCGCTGAAGCAGTATTTT; abundance: .; j_gene: TRBJ2-3; v_gene: TRBV12-3/TRBV12-4; d_gene: TRBD2
CDR3aa: CASSLDARAQDGYTF; CDR3nt: TGTGCCAGCAGCTTAGACGCCCGGGCACAGGATGGCTACACCTTC; abundance: .; j_gene: TRBJ1-2; v_gene: TRBV7-9; d_gene: .
CDR3aa: CASSYGGQGPYEQYF; CDR3nt: TGTGCCAGCAGTTACGGGGGACAGGGTCCCTACGAGCAGTACTTC; abundance: .; j_gene: TRBJ2-7; v_gene: TRBV6-6; d_gene: TRBD1
CDR3aa: CASSFVPGELFF; CDR3nt: TGTGCCAGCAGCTTCGTCCCCGGGGAGCTGTTTTTT; abundance: .; j_gene: TRBJ2-2; v_gene: TRBV5-5; d_gene: .
CDR3aa: CASSQVRGATGDEQYF; CDR3nt: TGTGCCAGCAGCCAAGTCAGAGGAGCCACAGGGGACGAGCAGTACTTC; abundance: few; j_gene: TRBJ2-7; v_gene: TRBV14; d_gene: TRBD1
CDR3aa: CASSYSAGGSCEQFF; CDR3nt: TGTGCCAGCAGTTACTCGGCGGGGGGGTCGTGTGAGCAGTTCTTC; abundance: .; j_gene: TRBJ2-1; v_gene: TRBV6-2/TRBV6-3; d_gene: TRBD2
CDR3aa: CASNPGLASNEQFF; CDR3nt: TGTGCCAGCAACCCGGGACTAGCAAGCAATGAGCAGTTCTTC; abundance: once; j_gene: TRBJ2-1; v_gene: TRBV11-2; d_gene: TRBD2
CDR3aa: CAISEAGDRVGEQYF; CDR3nt: TGTGCCATCAGTGAAGCCGGGGACAGGGTAGGGGAGCAGTACTTC; abundance: few; j_gene: TRBJ2-7; v_gene: TRBV10-3; d_gene: TRBD1
CDR3aa: CASSIDTGTIYEQYF; CDR3nt: TGTGCCAGCAGCATCGACACCGGGACAATCTACGAGCAGTACTTC; abundance: .; j_gene: TRBJ2-7; v_gene: TRBV7-6; d_gene: .
CDR3aa: CASSLWTTSTDTQYF; CDR3nt: TGTGCCAGCAGCTTATGGACAACTAGCACAGATACGCAGTATTTT; abundance: .; j_gene: TRBJ2-3; v_gene: TRBV7-8; d_gene: .
CDR3aa: CSVVWGDTQYF; CDR3nt: TGCAGCGTTGTATGGGGAGATACGCAGTATTTT; abundance: .; j_gene: TRBJ2-3; v_gene: TRBV29-1; d_gene: .